Sequencing of this T cell receptor beta chain was carried out in a study of shared clonotypes between healthy human individuals. Clones were sequenced by immunoSEQ multiplex PCR, and TCRdb holds only the in-frame ones, with some missing. The sample includes more than 500,000 clones, around 96% of them seen just once. Losses at the gene ends were 4 bases for V and 0 bases for J; bases not matched to a gene: 2. Germline lookup yields CDR1 MNHNY and CDR2 SVGAGI (reference sequence). The CDR3 contains 14 residues. The chain uses TRBV6-6 and TRBJ1-1; 7 bases line up with TRBD1. The TCR was taken from a woman in her 30s in good health. Sample: naive CD4+ T cells sorted from blood. Subset described: CD45RA+ positively selected. As DNA, the CDR3 is TGTGCCAGCAGTTCACAGGGGTTGAACACTGAAGCTTTCTTT. The encoded protein is CASSSQGLNTEAFF.